These 8 T cell receptor beta chains originate from one sample sequenced in a study of cytomegalovirus exposure and HLA in healthy donors. PCR employed 60 Vbeta and 13 Jbeta primers. Libraries were prepared by immunoSEQ multiplex PCR; TCRdb keeps only in-frame clonotypes and omits some of them. The top ten hold about 1.3% of the sample, which has some 150,000 clones, approximately 78% seen once. Sequenced material: PBMCs. These receptors originate from a male donor in good health and CMV-seronegative.

The chain couples TRBV28 to TRBJ1-2; 8 bases are a match to TRBD1. The CDR3 sequence is 14 residues long. V trimming: 3 bases; J trimming: 5 bases; junction bases outside the gene matches: 5. CDR1 and CDR2 (germline): MDHEN, SYDVKM. The CDR3 DNA is TGTGCCAGCAGTTTTAGGGGACAGGCGTATGGCTACACCTTC. Protein product: CASSFRGQAYGYTF.

The V and J genes are TRBV15 and TRBJ2-2; TRBD2 aligns across 8 bases. Germline lookup yields CDR1 LNHNV and CDR2 YYDKDF (reference sequence). The J segment lost 3 bases and the V segment lost 8 bases, leaving 8 bases of the junction unmatched. This CDR3 has 15 residues. The CDR3 DNA follows: TGTGCCACCTCCCTCGGAGCGGGAGACACCGGGGAGCTGTTTTTT. This codes for CATSLGAGDTGELFF.

The chain couples TRBV10-3 to TRBJ1-4; weak D call: TRBD1 (5 bases). From germline, CDR1 is ENHRY and CDR2 SYGVKD. The CDR3 length is 17 residues. V shed 0 bases and J shed 3 bases, with 14 bases lying between them. The CDR3 reads CAISESRRAGPNEKLFF. The CDR3, as DNA: TGTGCCATCAGTGAGTCGAGGCGCGCAGGGCCTAATGAAAAACTGTTTTTT.

The genes are TRBV7-2 and TRBJ2-5, with 12 bases lining up with TRBD2. V lost 3 bases, J lost 5 bases, and 7 bases stayed unmatched. The CDR3 sequence is 16 residues long. Germline lookup yields CDR1 SGHTA and CDR2 FQGNSA. CDR3 sequence: CASSFQASGRGETQYF. CDR3 in DNA: TGTGCCAGCAGCTTCCAGGCTAGCGGGAGGGGGGAGACCCAGTACTTC.

The V and J genes are TRBV4-1 and TRBJ2-2; possibly TRBD2 for D (6 bases). V shed 2 bases and J shed 4 bases, with 11 bases lying between them. The germline V gene encodes CDR1 MGHRA and CDR2 YSYEKL. The CDR3 covers 15 residues. The CDR3 is CASSQLPGGTGELFF. The CDR3 nucleotides read TGCGCCAGCAGCCAACTCCCCGGGGGCACCGGGGAGCTGTTTTTT.

This sequence joins TRBV28 and TRBJ2-3; TRBD2 matches 8 bases. With V trimmed by 5 bases and J by 4 bases, 8 bases remained unmatched. The CDR3 is made up of 15 amino acids. Germline V gene sequence: CDR1 MDHEN, CDR2 SYDVKM. The CDR3 region has the DNA TGTGCCAGCAGTCTGATAGCGGGGCCGGCAGATACGCAGTATTTT. Residues: CASSLIAGPADTQYF.

The chain carries TRBV28 and TRBJ1-5; D is unclear. Per the germline V gene, CDR1 is MDHEN and CDR2 is SYDVKM. The CDR3 runs to 13 residues. With 2 bases removed from V and 5 bases from J, the gap between germline ends came to 7 bases. The CDR3 DNA sequence: TGTGCCAGCAGTTTACCCCCCGATCAGCCCCAGCATTTT. Protein product: CASSLPPDQPQHF.

V is TRBV7-2 and J is TRBJ2-5, with D perhaps matching TRBD2 (6 bases). The CDR3 has 14 amino acids. Germline CDR1 and CDR2: SGHTA and FQGNSA. Trimming took off 1 base at V and 4 bases at J, with 10 bases between the two ends. The CDR3: CASSLVSGRETQYF. As DNA, the CDR3 is TGTGCCAGCAGCTTAGTAAGCGGGCGAGAGACCCAGTACTTC.